One and the same sample provided the 16 T cell receptor beta chains below, sequenced in a study of blood T cell repertoires in COVID-19. This table comes from immunoSEQ multiplex PCR, and its TCRdb copy is limited to in-frame clones, with some not included. The repertoire holds roughly 300,000 clones, with approximately 84% as singletons. The sample taken for sequencing was peripheral blood. Receptors originate from a human donor with COVID-19, enrolled during active disease. The donor label of this sample is uncertain.

The chain recombines TRBV30 with TRBJ1-2; 9 bases are a match to TRBD1. Germline V CDR1 and CDR2: GTSNPN, SVGIG (reference sequence). There are 13 residues in the CDR3. Trimming removed 5 bases from V and 5 bases from J; junction bases left unmatched: 6. CDR3: CAWEGDREYGYTF. CDR3 sequence (DNA): TGTGCCTGGGAAGGGGACAGGGAGTATGGCTACACCTTC.

The gene calls are TRBV4-1 and TRBJ1-5, with a tentative D call TRBD1 (5 bases). The length of the CDR3 is 17 residues. The germline V gene has CDR1 MGHRA and CDR2 YSYEKL. V shed 4 bases and J shed 6 bases, with 22 bases lying between them. The CDR3 nucleotides are TGCGCCAGCAGCCTCGTTAGTACGGGGGATGGGGTTCAGCCCCAGCATTTT. Its translation is CASSLVSTGDGVQPQHF.

The chain is built from TRBV10-3 and TRBJ1-5; tentative D call: TRBD1 (5 bases). This CDR3 contains 13 residues. Trimming left V 7 bases short and J 4 bases short, with 11 bases between. CDR1 is ENHRY, CDR2 SYGVKD, per germline. DNA for the CDR3: TGTGCCATCACCAGGGAGGCTAATCAGCCCCAGCATTTT. Translation gives CAITREANQPQHF.

This clone came up once. The same CDR3 also results from other DNA sequences found in this sample. V usage is TRBV30 and J usage is TRBJ1-1; D might be TRBD1 (5 bases). CDR1 and CDR2 from the germline V gene are GTSNPN and SVGIG (reference sequence). Between the trimmed V and J ends, which lost 2 bases and 3 bases, there was a span of 7 bases. The CDR3 contains 12 residues. The CDR3 DNA reads TGTGCCTGGAGTCCCAGGGACACTGAAGCTTTCTTT. Translated: CAWSPRDTEAFF.

The chain recombines TRBV24-1 with TRBJ2-2, with 7 bases fitting TRBD1. The CDR3 loop spans 13 amino acids. J gave up 5 bases and V 10 bases, and 6 bases lay outside the gene matches. From germline, CDR1 is KGHDR and CDR2 SFDVKD. For the CDR3, the DNA is TGTGCCACGGGCAGGGGGTTAACCGGGGAGCTGTTTTTT. It translates to CATGRGLTGELFF.

This chain uses TRBV7-8 with TRBJ2-1; TRBD2 matches at 12 bases. Germline values: CDR1 SGHVS, CDR2 FQNEAQ. The junction had 12 bases not matched to a gene; V was cut back by 7 bases and J by 5 bases. CDR3 size: 17 residues. The DNA of the CDR3 is TGTGCCAGCACCAGCTTAGGCCTAGCGGGAGGGGACAATGAGCAGTTCTTC. It specifies CASTSLGLAGGDNEQFF. Drawing the rest from reference TRBV7-8 and TRBJ2-1, the complete variable domain is GAGVSQSPRYKVAKRGQDVALRCDPISGHVSLFWYQQALGQGPEFLTYFQNEAQLDKSGLPSDRFFAERPEGSVSTLKIQRTQQEDSAVYLCASTSLGLAGGDNEQFFGPGTRLTVL.

CDR3 sequence: CASTLRGNQPQHF. The CDR3 coding sequence is TGTGCCAGCACCCTCCGGGGCAATCAGCCCCAGCATTTT. This chain connects TRBV7-8 to TRBJ1-5; D unresolved. The V gene lost 7 bases and the J gene lost 2 bases, with 9 bases spanning the gap. This CDR3 is built from 13 residues. Per germline, CDR1 SGHVS and CDR2 FQNEAQ.

This clone was picked up one time. The J gene is TRBJ1-2, the V gene TRBV27; possible D gene TRBD1, 5 bases. V gave up 4 bases and J gave up 4 bases, with 19 bases separating them. CDR1 and CDR2 from the germline V gene are MNHEY and SMNVEV (reference sequence). CDR3 length: 16 residues. The CDR3 protein is CASSYLQAGRGYGYTF. The CDR3 nucleotides are TGTGCCAGCAGTTACCTACAGGCGGGACGTGGCTATGGCTACACCTTC.

This rearrangement joins TRBV7-8 to TRBJ2-1; tentative D call: TRBD2 (6 bases). The CDR3 totals 14 residues. Germline CDR1 and CDR2: SGHVS and FQNEAQ. V was pared by 11 bases and J by 2 bases, with 16 bases between. The CDR3 region is CACTGGITYNEQFF. For the CDR3, the DNA is TGTGCCTGTACCGGCGGGATAACCTACAATGAGCAGTTCTTC.

This clone was found a few times. J is TRBJ1-1 and V is TRBV5-4; no firm D call. From germline, CDR1 is SGHNT and CDR2 YYREEE (reference sequence). Between the trimmed V and J ends, which lost 4 bases and 0 bases, there was a span of 7 bases. CDR3 length: 13 amino acids. The CDR3 region has the DNA TGTGCCAGCAGCGTAGCTCTGAACACTGAAGCTTTCTTT. Protein: CASSVALNTEAFF.

The genes are TRBV7-2 and TRBJ2-7; D perhaps matches TRBD2 (6 bases). The length of the CDR3 is 16 residues. V lost 0 bases to trimming and J lost 9 bases, with 21 bases between them. The germline V gene encodes CDR1 SGHTA and CDR2 FQGNSA. Here the CDR3 reads CASSLALASAGGGQYF. DNA for the CDR3: TGTGCCAGCAGCTTAGCCCTAGCGAGCGCGGGCGGTGGGCAGTACTTC. Based on the CDR3 plus reference TRBV7-2 and TRBJ2-7, the full variable domain is GAGVSQSPSNKVTEKGKDVELRCDPISGHTALYWYRQSLGQGLEFLIYFQGNSAPDKSGLPSDRFSAERTGGSVSTLTIQRTQQEDSAVYLCASSLALASAGGGQYFGPGTRLTVT.

This clone was found a few times. This chain connects TRBV18 to TRBJ1-2, with TRBD1 matching over 7 bases. CDR3 size: 15 residues. CDR1 KGHSH and CDR2 LQKENI come from the germline V gene. The V segment lost 3 bases and the J segment 3 bases; nucleotides outside the gene matches: 7. The CDR3 DNA follows: TGTGCCAGCTCACCGGCCACAGGGGCACACTATGGCTACACCTTC. Amino acid sequence: CASSPATGAHYGYTF.

The rearrangement joins TRBV9 to TRBJ2-2, with TRBD2 matching over 9 bases. The J segment lost 2 bases and the V segment lost 4 bases, leaving 3 bases of the junction unmatched. The V gene's germline CDR1 is SGDLS and CDR2 YYNGEE. This CDR3 region has 15 residues. CDR3 DNA: TGTGCCAGCAGCCTTGGGACTAGCAACACCGGGGAGCTGTTTTTT. Encoded protein: CASSLGTSNTGELFF. The variable domain in full, completed from reference TRBV9 and TRBJ2-2, reads DSGVTQTPKHLITATGQRVTLRCSPRSGDLSVYWYQQSLDQGLQFLIQYYNGEERAKGNILERFSAQQFPDLHSELNLSSLELGDSALYFCASSLGTSNTGELFFGEGSRLTVL.

This clone showed up just once. The chain couples TRBV27 to TRBJ1-6, with 11 bases aligning to TRBD1. The germline V gene has CDR1 MNHEY and CDR2 SMNVEV (reference sequence). The length of the CDR3 is 18 residues. V trimming: 2 bases; J trimming: 13 bases; junction bases outside the gene matches: 16. The CDR3 reads CASSLTGWWGQGESPLHF. In DNA form, the CDR3 reads TGTGCCAGCAGTTTAACGGGATGGTGGGGACAGGGGGAGTCCCCCCTCCACTTT.

The J gene is TRBJ1-1, the V gene TRBV7-2; 11 bases fit TRBD1. The CDR3 extends over 15 amino acids. CDR1 is SGHTA, CDR2 FQGNSA, per germline. Trimming took 6 bases from V and 7 from J; bases not matched to a gene: 10. DNA for the CDR3: TGTGCCAGCAGGTCAAGCGGACAGGGGGCGAATGAAGCTTTCTTT. Translating it yields CASRSSGQGANEAFF.

Note on this clone: The same CDR3 arises from other DNA sequences in this sample as well. The chain uses TRBV30 and TRBJ1-1; D not certain. Looked up from germline, CDR1 is GTSNPN and CDR2 is SVGIG (reference sequence). V was trimmed by 2 bases and J by 1 base, leaving 5 bases between them. The CDR3 extends over 12 amino acids. The chain's CDR3 is CAWSPGNTEAFF. The CDR3 DNA follows: TGTGCCTGGAGTCCCGGGAACACTGAAGCTTTCTTT.